This passage covers 16 T cell receptor beta chains from one sample sequenced in a study of blood T cell repertoires in COVID-19. Only in-frame clones appear in the TCRdb table, and some are missing; sequencing was by immunoSEQ multiplex PCR. The sample includes some 200,000 clones, roughly 80% of them seen just once. The sequenced sample consisted of peripheral blood. The receptors shown here come from a woman aged 70-85 years with COVID-19, enrolled during active disease.

The chain joins TRBV10-3 to TRBJ1-1; TRBD1 agrees at 9 bases. CDR1 and CDR2 (germline): ENHRY, SYGVKD. V was clipped by 4 bases and J by 4 bases; unmatched bases: 13. There are 17 residues in the CDR3. The CDR3 nucleotides are TGTGCCATCAGTGGCCCGGGACAGGGTTCCTCGGGCACTGAAGCTTTCTTT. Its protein is CAISGPGQGSSGTEAFF.

The rearrangement uses TRBV5-6 and TRBJ2-3, with 10 positions matching TRBD1. Trimming removed 1 base from V and 2 bases from J; junction bases left unmatched: 7. CDR3 length: 17 residues. Germline CDR1 and CDR2: SGHDT and YYEEEE. The CDR3 loop is CASSLLVGTGATDTQYF. For the CDR3, the DNA is TGTGCCAGCAGCTTGTTGGTCGGGACAGGGGCCACAGATACGCAGTATTTT.

This clone was seen more than once but under ten times. The chain combines TRBV18 with TRBJ2-3; tentatively, D is TRBD2 (6 bases). Looked up from germline, CDR1 is KGHSH and CDR2 is LQKENI. The CDR3 loop spans 14 amino acids. Trimming shortened V by 2 bases and J by 5 bases, and 11 bases separated the two germline ends. Here the CDR3 reads CASSPGGSGDTQYF. The CDR3 region has the DNA TGTGCCAGCTCACCAGGGGGGAGCGGAGATACGCAGTATTTT.

This chain joins TRBV10-1 and TRBJ2-5; 9 bases line up with TRBD2. This CDR3 comprises 16 residues. After removal of 5 bases from V and 5 bases from J, the junction contained 12 bases not matched to a gene. Germline CDR1 and CDR2: WNHNN and SYGVQD (reference sequence). Here the CDR3 reads CASSPSFSGSGETQYF. The CDR3 nucleotides read TGCGCCAGCAGTCCATCTTTTAGCGGGAGCGGGGAGACCCAGTACTTC.

This chain joins TRBV18 and TRBJ2-3; TRBD2 matches 11 bases. Trimming at V came to 3 bases and at J to 4 bases, leaving 6 bases not matched to a gene. The CDR3 is made up of 16 amino acids. Germline V lookup: CDR1 KGHSH, CDR2 LQKENI. The CDR3 bases are TGTGCCAGCTCACCCACTAGCGGGAGAGGCCCAGATACGCAGTATTTT. It specifies CASSPTSGRGPDTQYF.

The rearrangement uses TRBV7-2 and TRBJ2-1, with 8 bases matching TRBD1. V dropped 5 bases and J dropped 2; count of bases not matched to a gene: 2. The V gene's germline CDR1 is SGHTA and CDR2 FQGNSA. The CDR3 consists of 14 residues. This CDR3 is CASSVQGAYNEQFF. In DNA, the CDR3 is TGTGCCAGCAGCGTACAGGGGGCCTACAATGAGCAGTTCTTC.

The rearrangement uses TRBV6-5 and TRBJ1-2, with 9 bases fitting TRBD1. This CDR3 is built from 12 residues. Germline V gene lookup returns CDR1 MNHEY and CDR2 SVGAGI. Losses at the gene ends were 8 bases for V and 14 bases for J; bases not matched to a gene: 12. Written as DNA, the CDR3 is TGTGCCAGCGGCTTCCTCCGGGACAGGGAAACCTTC. Protein: CASGFLRDRETF.

This clone was counted between two and nine times. CDR3 DNA: TGTGCCAGCAGTTCTGCAGTCCGCAATCAGCCCCAGCATTTT. It codes for CASSSAVRNQPQHF. The chain recombines TRBV27 with TRBJ1-5; D call uncertain. In germline, CDR1 is MNHEY, CDR2 SMNVEV (reference sequence). The CDR3 consists of 14 residues. V was shortened by 4 bases and J by 2 bases, with 9 bases between the two germline ends.

This CDR3 reads CASRPRLGTGGKDEQFF. CDR3 coding DNA: TGTGCCAGCAGACCCCGTCTCGGGACAGGGGGCAAGGATGAGCAGTTCTTC. This chain links TRBV5-8 with TRBJ2-1; 12 bases agree with TRBD1. Germline values: CDR1 SGHTS, CDR2 YDEGEE. V lost 5 bases, J lost 8 bases, and 14 bases stayed unmatched. CDR3 length equals 17 residues. Drawing the rest from reference TRBV5-8 and TRBJ2-1, the complete variable domain is EAGVTQSPTHLIKTRGQQATLRCSPISGHTSVYWYQQALGLGLQFLLWYDEGEERNRGNFPPRFSGRQFPNYSSELNVNALELEDSALYLCASRPRLGTGGKDEQFFGPGTRLTVL.

The V gene is TRBV29-1, the J gene TRBJ2-7; D ambiguous. The CDR3 length is 12 residues. Trimming left V 4 bases short and J 0 bases short, with 7 bases between. CDR1 and CDR2 (germline): SQVTM, ANQGSEA. CDR3 bases: TGCAGCGTTGCCCTAGTCTCCTACGAGCAGTACTTC. Translating gives CSVALVSYEQYF.

The V and J genes are TRBV4-3 and TRBJ1-3; D ambiguous. This CDR3 is 15 amino acids long. The V end lost 1 base, the J end lost 0 bases, and 7 bases lay between the germline ends. Germline CDR1 and CDR2: LGHNA and YSLEER. CDR3 DNA sequence: TGCGCCAGCAGCCAAGGCGGGAACTCTGGAAACACCATATATTTT. It translates to CASSQGGNSGNTIYF.

The chain is built from TRBV6-2 or TRBV6-3 and TRBJ2-2; 9 bases match TRBD2. Trimming at V came to 5 bases and at J to 5 bases, leaving 6 bases not matched to a gene. This CDR3 has 15 residues. Germline CDR1 MNHEY, CDR2 SVGEGT. The CDR3 DNA reads TGTGCCAGCAGTCTGGGACTAGCAGGAACCGGGGAGCTGTTTTTT. Its protein is CASSLGLAGTGELFF.

V usage is TRBV9 and J usage is TRBJ1-5, with 7 bases aligning to TRBD1. The CDR3 is 14 residues long. J lost 6 bases, V lost 6 bases, and 9 bases had no gene match. Germline V gene data show CDR1 as SGDLS and CDR2 as YYNGEE. CDR3 sequence: CASTPGTVSQPQHF. The CDR3 DNA follows: TGTGCCAGCACCCCGGGGACAGTCAGTCAGCCCCAGCATTTT.

This chain joins TRBV5-4 and TRBJ2-7, with TRBD2 matching 11 bases. Germline V CDR1 and CDR2: SGHNT, YYREEE (reference sequence). The CDR3 is 15 amino acids. J gave up 2 bases and V 4 bases, and 5 bases lay outside the gene matches. CDR3 bases: TGTGCCAGCAGCGTGATAGCGGGAGGGCCCTACGAGCAGTACTTC. It specifies CASSVIAGGPYEQYF. Together with reference TRBV5-4 and TRBJ2-7, the CDR3 gives the full variable domain: ETGVTQSPTHLIKTRGQQVTLRCSSQSGHNTVSWYQQALGQGPQFIFQYYREEENGRGNFPPRFSGLQFPNYSSELNVNALELDDSALYLCASSVIAGGPYEQYFGPGTRLTVT.

This clone was seen a handful of times. The V and J genes are TRBV7-8 and TRBJ1-1; weak D call: TRBD1 (5 bases). This CDR3 is 17 amino acids long. With 3 bases removed from V and 9 bases from J, the gap between germline ends came to 26 bases. In germline, CDR1 is SGHVS, CDR2 FQNEAQ. The DNA for the CDR3 is TGTGCCAGCAGCTTCGTTAGTACCGGGGGGGTCCCGAGAAAAGCTTTCTTT. Protein product: CASSFVSTGGVPRKAFF.

This rearrangement joins TRBV9 to TRBJ1-3, with TRBD1 identical over 10 bases. CDR1 is SGDLS and CDR2 is YYNGEE in the germline V gene. V lost 0 bases and J lost 1; bases outside the gene matches: 4. The CDR3 sequence is 17 residues long. The CDR3: CASSVGGDRGSGNTIYF. CDR3 bases: TGTGCCAGCAGCGTAGGGGGGGACAGGGGTTCTGGAAACACCATATATTTT.